Sequencing of this T cell receptor (beta chain) was carried out in a study of type 1 regulatory T cells. This clonotype was picked up one time. The antigen is unknown. TCRdb recomputed calls from the reads with MiXCR, one row per CDR3 protein. The profile shows tens of thousands of distinct CDR3 sequences, approximately 72% of them singletons. The trim removed 4 bases at V and 4 bases at J, leaving 6 bases unmatched. Germline lookup yields CDR1 MNHEY and CDR2 SVGAGI. The CDR3 has 14 amino acids. This clonotype was sampled from a human donor in good health. The chain couples TRBV6-5 to TRBJ1-2; 7 bases agree with TRBD1. The source material was cultured T cells, either the whole culture or a sorted T cell fraction (not recorded which). Subset of the sample: Tr1-enriched cell product generated in vitro against host alloantigens. CDR3: CASSSQGTGYGYTF. DNA of the CDR3: TGTGCCAGCAGTTCACAGGGGACCGGCTATGGCTACACCTTC.